Presented here are 25 T cell receptor beta chains from one specimen sequenced in a study of blood T cell repertoires in COVID-19. Produced via immunoSEQ multiplex PCR; TCRdb's table is partial and in-frame only. The sample carries about 140,000 clones, 85% to 90% recorded once. The specimen was peripheral blood. Receptors originate from an elderly woman with acute or convalescent COVID-19.

The V call is TRBV2, the J call TRBJ2-3; D possibly corresponds to TRBD1 (6 bases). This CDR3 is 15 amino acids long. The V and J ends lost 6 bases and 0 bases respectively, with 13 bases between them. CDR1 and CDR2 from the germline V gene are SNHLY and FYNNEI. Written as DNA, the CDR3 is TGTGCCAGCAGCCGGGACATCGATAGCACAGATACGCAGTATTTT. Protein product: CASSRDIDSTDTQYF.

The genes are TRBV5-1 and TRBJ1-2; the D is unclear. Trimming removed 2 bases from V and 4 bases from J, with 9 bases in between. Germline CDR1 SGHRS, CDR2 YFSETQ. The CDR3 has 13 residues. The CDR3: CASSFEGPYGYTF. The CDR3, as DNA: TGCGCCAGCAGCTTCGAGGGTCCCTATGGCTACACCTTC.

The table lists this clone with a count of one. The chain carries TRBV12-3 or TRBV12-4 and TRBJ2-7; no clear D gene. This CDR3 has 12 residues. Trimming cost V 1 base and J 2 bases, with 3 bases left between them. CDR3 sequence: CASSLVAYEQYF. The CDR3 DNA reads as TGTGCCAGCAGTTTAGTAGCCTACGAGCAGTACTTC.

The rearrangement uses TRBV6-5 and TRBJ1-6, with D possibly being TRBD1 (6 bases). Per germline, CDR1 MNHEY and CDR2 SVGAGI. The V and J ends lost 7 bases and 4 bases respectively, with 14 bases between them. This CDR3 has 15 residues. The CDR3 protein is CASTQTGGYNSPLHF. The CDR3, as DNA: TGTGCCAGCACCCAGACAGGCGGGTATAATTCACCCCTCCACTTT.

Here the CDR3 DNA reads TGTGCCAGCAGCCAAGTTTGGCAGGGATATAATTCACCCCTCCACTTT. It codes for CASSQVWQGYNSPLHF. The chain carries TRBV3-1 (or the pseudogene TRBV3-2) and TRBJ1-6, with a possible D match to TRBD1 (5 bases). The V gene's germline CDR1 is LGHDT and CDR2 YNNKEL (reference sequence). V gave up 1 base and J gave up 4 bases, with 11 bases separating them. This CDR3 comprises 16 residues.

The V gene is TRBV7-3, the J gene TRBJ2-1; 11 bases line up with TRBD2. The germline V gene has CDR1 SGHTA and CDR2 FQGTGA. After removal of 5 bases from V and 4 bases from J, the junction contained 4 bases not matched to a gene. The CDR3 covers 15 residues. In nucleotides, the CDR3 is TGTGCCAGCAGCCCGCTAGCGGGGGGATACAATGAGCAGTTCTTC. Translating gives CASSPLAGGYNEQFF.

V and J are TRBV7-9 and TRBJ2-2; 10 nucleotides match TRBD1. The CDR3 runs to 16 residues. Germline values: CDR1 SEHNR, CDR2 FQNEAQ (reference sequence). V gave up 4 bases and J gave up 1 base; unmatched junction bases: 3. CDR3 DNA sequence: TGTGCCAGCAGCTCCGGACAGGGGGGGAACACCGGGGAGCTGTTTTTT. It specifies CASSSGQGGNTGELFF.

The rearrangement joins TRBV7-9 to TRBJ1-2; 10 bases are shared with TRBD1. This CDR3 spans 16 amino acids. CDR1 SEHNR and CDR2 FQNEAQ come from the germline V gene (reference sequence). Trimming cost V 1 base and J 5 bases; bases outside gene matches: 7. The CDR3 DNA is TGTGCCAGCAGCTTAGGGACAGGGGGTGGCCGTTATGGCTACACCTTC. Protein product: CASSLGTGGGRYGYTF.

The chain links TRBV3-1 (or the pseudogene TRBV3-2) to TRBJ2-5; D is possibly TRBD2 (6 bases). The CDR3 is 14 residues long. Germline assignment: CDR1 LGHDT and CDR2 YNNKEL (reference sequence). The V end lost 5 bases, the J end lost 4 bases, and 14 bases lay between the germline ends. The CDR3 sequence: CASSTRTGGETQYF. The CDR3, as DNA: TGTGCCAGCAGCACCAGGACCGGGGGAGAGACCCAGTACTTC.

The V gene is TRBV9, the J gene TRBJ1-4, with TRBD1 matching over 10 bases. The CDR3 spans 15 residues. Germline CDR1 SGDLS, CDR2 YYNGEE. With V trimmed by 0 bases and J by 8 bases, 4 bases remained unmatched. CDR3 amino acids: CASSVGQGAGEKLFF. The CDR3 DNA follows: TGTGCCAGCAGCGTAGGACAGGGGGCAGGGGAAAAACTGTTTTTT.

The V and J genes are TRBV18 and TRBJ1-1; 9 bases are shared with TRBD1. V trimming: 4 bases; J trimming: 1 base; junction bases outside the gene matches: 4. The CDR3 sequence is 15 residues long. Germline V gene lookup returns CDR1 KGHSH and CDR2 LQKENI. The CDR3 DNA is TGTGCCAGCTCACTGGGACAGGGAGGGAACACTGAAGCTTTCTTT. Amino acid sequence: CASSLGQGGNTEAFF.

V and J are TRBV6-1 and TRBJ1-2, with D maybe TRBD1 (5 bases). Looked up from germline, CDR1 is MNHNS and CDR2 is SASEGT. The V end was cut by 1 base, the J end by 4 bases, with 7 bases between. This CDR3 comprises 13 residues. This chain's CDR3 is CASSEGDSYGYTF. Here the CDR3 DNA reads TGTGCCAGCAGTGAAGGAGACAGCTATGGCTACACCTTC.

The rearrangement joins TRBV5-1 to TRBJ1-2; TRBD1 is a possible D gene (6 bases). V dropped 4 bases and J dropped 0 bases, with 13 bases sitting between them. The CDR3 is made up of 15 amino acids. CDR1 SGHRS and CDR2 YFSETQ come from the germline V gene. In DNA form, the CDR3 reads TGCGCCAGCAGCCCTGCCGGGACATCTAACTATGGCTACACCTTC. Its translation: CASSPAGTSNYGYTF.

The chain employs TRBV7-2 and TRBJ2-1; D is uncertain. This CDR3 spans 13 amino acids. Trimming cost V 5 bases and J 5 bases, with 10 bases left between them. Germline values: CDR1 SGHTA, CDR2 FQGNSA. CDR3 region: CASSPNRDNEQFF. CDR3 in DNA: TGTGCCAGCAGCCCTAACAGAGACAATGAGCAGTTCTTC.

The chain uses TRBV19 and TRBJ1-1; 8 bases map to TRBD1. CDR1 and CDR2 (germline): LNHDA, SQIVND (reference sequence). The CDR3 is 18 residues long. The V gene end was trimmed by 1 base and the J gene end by 2 bases; junction bases not matched to a gene: 12. CDR3 bases: TGTGCCAGTAGTATAGGAGTAGGACAGGGAATAATAAACACTGAAGCTTTCTTT. Amino acids: CASSIGVGQGIINTEAFF. The entire variable domain, with the rest obtained from reference TRBV19 and TRBJ1-1, is as follows: DGGITQSPKYLFRKEGQNVTLSCEQNLNHDAMYWYRQDPGQGLRLIYYSQIVNDFQKGDIAEGYSVSREKKESFPLTVTSAQKNPTAFYLCASSIGVGQGIINTEAFFGQGTRLTVV.

The CDR3 reads CASSRDRTSGGFYEQYF. Written as DNA, the CDR3 is TGTGCCAGCAGCCGAGACCGGACTAGCGGGGGGTTCTACGAGCAGTACTTC. The rearrangement uses TRBV7-8 and TRBJ2-7, with 14 bases that match TRBD2. CDR1 SGHVS and CDR2 FQNEAQ come from the germline V gene. J lost 3 bases, V lost 5 bases, and 9 bases had no gene match. The CDR3 has 17 residues.

V is TRBV6-2 or TRBV6-3 and J is TRBJ2-5; D might be TRBD1 (6 bases). There are 15 residues in the CDR3. Germline CDR1 is MNHEY and CDR2 is SVGEGT. V shed 2 bases and J shed 3 bases, with 13 bases lying between them. CDR3 in DNA: TGTGCCAGCAGTTACCATCAACAGGGCAAAGAGACCCAGTACTTC. Residues: CASSYHQQGKETQYF.

This chain links TRBV19 with TRBJ1-5; 7 positions agree with TRBD1. The CDR3 is 13 residues long. The germline V gene has CDR1 LNHDA and CDR2 SQIVND (reference sequence). J gave up 3 bases and V 8 bases, and 4 bases lay outside the gene matches. The CDR3 DNA follows: TGTGCCAGTGCTGACAGGGTCAATCAGCCCCAGCATTTT. Its protein is CASADRVNQPQHF.

The rearrangement joins TRBV6-1 to TRBJ2-5; D perhaps matches TRBD1 (6 bases). Germline loops: CDR1 MNHNS, CDR2 SASEGT. The CDR3 covers 14 residues. V gave up 3 bases and J gave up 2 bases, with 10 bases separating them. The CDR3 sequence is CASSDQGTQETQYF. The CDR3 DNA reads as TGTGCCAGCAGTGACCAGGGGACGCAAGAGACCCAGTACTTC.

This sequence joins TRBV7-2 and TRBJ1-5; TRBD1 matches 10 bases. V shed 4 bases and J 7 bases; nucleotides not matched to a gene: 10. The CDR3 is 16 residues long. CDR1 is SGHTA and CDR2 is FQGNSA in the germline V gene. CDR3 sequence: CASSSTTGGGGQPQHF. The CDR3 DNA is TGTGCCAGCAGCTCAACGACAGGGGGCGGTGGACAGCCCCAGCATTTT.

This clone was counted once. V gene TRBV21-1 combines with J gene TRBJ1-5. TRBV21-1 is marked as a pseudogene. This CDR3 is built from 15 residues. CDR3 in amino acids: CASSIRLGRYQPQHF. CDR3 DNA sequence: TGTGCCAGCAGCATACGTCTGGGGAGATATCAGCCCCAGCATTTT.

V gene TRBV9 combines with J gene TRBJ2-3; D is possibly TRBD1 (5 bases). V lost 3 bases to trimming and J lost 3 bases, with 14 bases between them. Germline V lookup: CDR1 SGDLS, CDR2 YYNGEE. This CDR3 spans 15 amino acids. CDR3 region: CASSEGRVGTDTQYF. DNA of the CDR3: TGTGCCAGCAGCGAGGGCAGGGTTGGGACAGATACGCAGTATTTT.

The chain combines TRBV30 with TRBJ1-2; 11 bases are a match to TRBD1. V was pared by 6 bases and J by 4 bases, with 4 bases of the junction left unmatched. The CDR3 loop spans 13 amino acids. In germline, CDR1 is GTSNPN, CDR2 SVGIG (reference sequence). In DNA, the CDR3 is TGTGCCTGTGGACAGGGGGCGGTCTATGGCTACACCTTC. Translation gives CACGQGAVYGYTF.

The CDR3 loop reads CASSPDTLQETQYF. CDR3 sequence (DNA): TGTGCCAGCAGTCCCGACACCCTGCAAGAGACCCAGTACTTC. J is TRBJ2-5 and V is TRBV2; D uncertain. The CDR3 consists of 14 residues. V was clipped by 5 bases and J by 2 bases, with 12 bases between them. Germline-derived CDR1 and CDR2 are SNHLY and FYNNEI.

The chain employs TRBV18 and TRBJ1-1, with D maybe TRBD1 (6 bases). This CDR3 is built from 14 residues. Germline values: CDR1 KGHSH, CDR2 LQKENI. The ends were cut back, 7 bases at V and 1 base at J, with 13 bases in the middle. The CDR3 nucleotides read TGTGCCAGCTTGTCGGGCAGGGGGAACACTGAAGCTTTCTTT. Its protein is CASLSGRGNTEAFF.